This T cell receptor beta chain came from a study of blood T cell repertoires in COVID-19. V trimming: 5 bases; J trimming: 5 bases; junction bases outside the gene matches: 5. This CDR3 has 13 residues. Germline lookup yields CDR1 MGHDK and CDR2 SYGVNS. Clones were read by immunoSEQ multiplex PCR, and TCRdb kept only the in-frame ones, dropping some. The sample lists hundreds of thousands of clones; around 88% were seen once. The sequencing sample was made of peripheral blood. The source of this sequence is a woman aged 25 to 39 with acute or convalescent COVID-19. The rearrangement uses TRBV25-1 and TRBJ2-5, with 7 positions matching TRBD2. As DNA, the CDR3 is TGTGCCAGCAGTATGGGAGGGGACGAGACCCAGTACTTC. Residues: CASSMGGDETQYF.